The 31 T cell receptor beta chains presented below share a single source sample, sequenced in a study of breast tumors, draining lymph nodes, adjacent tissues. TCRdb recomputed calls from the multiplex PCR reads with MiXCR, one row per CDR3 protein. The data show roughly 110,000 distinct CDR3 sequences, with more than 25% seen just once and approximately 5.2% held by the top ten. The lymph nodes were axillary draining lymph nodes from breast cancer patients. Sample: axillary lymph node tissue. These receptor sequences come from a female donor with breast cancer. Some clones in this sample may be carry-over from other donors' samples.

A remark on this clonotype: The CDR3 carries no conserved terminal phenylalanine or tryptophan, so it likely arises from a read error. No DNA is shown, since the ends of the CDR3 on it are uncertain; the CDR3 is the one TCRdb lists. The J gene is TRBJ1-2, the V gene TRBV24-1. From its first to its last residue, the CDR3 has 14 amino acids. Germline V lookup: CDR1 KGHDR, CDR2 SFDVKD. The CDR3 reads CATSQSGHTYGNTL.

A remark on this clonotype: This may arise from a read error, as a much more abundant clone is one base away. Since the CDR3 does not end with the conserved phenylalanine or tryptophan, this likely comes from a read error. This CDR3 is CASSIQGNYGYTY. The DNA of the CDR3 is TGTGCCAGCAGCATCCAGGGGAACTATGGCTACACCTAC. V usage is TRBV28 and J usage is TRBJ1-2; D may be TRBD1 (6 bases). Germline CDR1 MDHEN, CDR2 SYDVKM. The CDR3 runs to 13 residues. Trimming shortened V by 6 bases and J by 2 bases, and 10 bases separated the two germline ends.

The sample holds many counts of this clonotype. The CDR3 here is CAISEGFYEQYF. CDR3 in DNA: TGTGCCATCAGTGAGGGTTTTTACGAGCAGTACTTC. The rearrangement links TRBV10-3 to TRBJ2-7; D not resolved. The CDR3 is 12 residues long. Trimming took off 2 bases at V and 4 bases at J, with 6 bases between the two ends. The germline V gene has CDR1 ENHRY and CDR2 SYGVKD.

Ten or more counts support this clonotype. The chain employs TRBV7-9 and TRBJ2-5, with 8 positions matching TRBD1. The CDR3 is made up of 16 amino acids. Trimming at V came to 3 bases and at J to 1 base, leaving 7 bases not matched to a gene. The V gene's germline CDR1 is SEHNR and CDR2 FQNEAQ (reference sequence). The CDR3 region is CASSLGTGVRQETQYF. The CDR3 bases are TGTGCCAGCAGCTTGGGGACAGGTGTTCGCCAAGAGACCCAGTACTTC.

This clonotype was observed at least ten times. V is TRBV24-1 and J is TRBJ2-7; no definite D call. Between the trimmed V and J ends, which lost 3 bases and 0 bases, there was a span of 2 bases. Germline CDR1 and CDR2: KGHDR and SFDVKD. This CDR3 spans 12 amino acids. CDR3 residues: CATSDPSYEQYF. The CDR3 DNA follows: TGTGCCACCAGTGATCCCTCCTACGAGCAGTACTTC.

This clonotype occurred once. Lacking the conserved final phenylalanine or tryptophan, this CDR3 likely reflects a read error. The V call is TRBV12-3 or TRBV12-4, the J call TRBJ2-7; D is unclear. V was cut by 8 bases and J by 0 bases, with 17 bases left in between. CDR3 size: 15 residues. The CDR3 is CASGPLGRPSYEQYL. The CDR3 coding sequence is TGTGCCAGCGGTCCCCTAGGCAGGCCCTCCTACGAGCAGTACCTC.

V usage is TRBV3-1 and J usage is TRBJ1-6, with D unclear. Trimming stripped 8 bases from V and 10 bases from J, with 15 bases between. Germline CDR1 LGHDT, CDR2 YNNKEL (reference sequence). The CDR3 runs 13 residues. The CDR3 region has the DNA TGTGCCAGCGTCCAAGGGCCCCCCTCACCCCTCCACTTT. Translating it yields CASVQGPPSPLHF.

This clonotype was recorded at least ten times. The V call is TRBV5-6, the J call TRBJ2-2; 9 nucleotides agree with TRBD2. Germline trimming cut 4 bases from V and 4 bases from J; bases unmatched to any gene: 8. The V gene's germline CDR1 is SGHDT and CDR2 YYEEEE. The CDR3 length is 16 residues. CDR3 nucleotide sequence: TGTGCCAGCAGCCCCGTAGCGGGAGCCTTCACCGGGGAGCTGTTTTTT. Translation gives CASSPVAGAFTGELFF.

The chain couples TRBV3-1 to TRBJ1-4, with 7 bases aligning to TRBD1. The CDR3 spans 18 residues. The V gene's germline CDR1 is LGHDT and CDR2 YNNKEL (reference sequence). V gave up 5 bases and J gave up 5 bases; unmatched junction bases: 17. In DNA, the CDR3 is TGTGCCAGCAGCTCAGGGGGGGCTAGCGCGTCCTACAATGAAAAACTGTTTTTT. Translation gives CASSSGGASASYNEKLFF.

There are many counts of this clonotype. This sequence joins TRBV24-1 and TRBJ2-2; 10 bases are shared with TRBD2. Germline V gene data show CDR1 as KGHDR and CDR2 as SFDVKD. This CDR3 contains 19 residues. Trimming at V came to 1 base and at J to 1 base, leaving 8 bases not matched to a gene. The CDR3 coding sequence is TGTGCCACCAGTGATTTCCCACACGGACTAGCGGAGAACACCGGGGAGCTGTTTTTT. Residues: CATSDFPHGLAENTGELFF.

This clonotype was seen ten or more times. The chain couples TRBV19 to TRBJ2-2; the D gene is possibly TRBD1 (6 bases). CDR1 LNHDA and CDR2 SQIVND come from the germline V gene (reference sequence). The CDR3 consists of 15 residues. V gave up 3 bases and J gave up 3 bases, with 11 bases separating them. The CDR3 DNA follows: TGTGCCAGTAGTATCGGGCAGGGGTACACCGGGGAGCTGTTTTTT. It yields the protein CASSIGQGYTGELFF.

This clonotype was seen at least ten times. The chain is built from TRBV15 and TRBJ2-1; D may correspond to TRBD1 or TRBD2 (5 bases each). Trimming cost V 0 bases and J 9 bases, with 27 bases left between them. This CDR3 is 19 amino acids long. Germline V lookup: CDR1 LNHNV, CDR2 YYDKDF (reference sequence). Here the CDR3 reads CATSRDPVARPVWGSEQFF. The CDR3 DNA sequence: TGTGCCACCAGCAGAGATCCCGTTGCCCGTCCGGTTTGGGGGAGTGAGCAGTTCTTC.

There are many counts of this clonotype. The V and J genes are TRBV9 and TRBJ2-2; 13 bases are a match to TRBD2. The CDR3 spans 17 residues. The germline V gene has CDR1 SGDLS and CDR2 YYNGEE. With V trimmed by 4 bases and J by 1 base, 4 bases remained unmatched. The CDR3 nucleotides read TGTGCCAGCAGCATACTAGCGGGAGGGGGGAACACCGGGGAGCTGTTTTTT. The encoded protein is CASSILAGGGNTGELFF.

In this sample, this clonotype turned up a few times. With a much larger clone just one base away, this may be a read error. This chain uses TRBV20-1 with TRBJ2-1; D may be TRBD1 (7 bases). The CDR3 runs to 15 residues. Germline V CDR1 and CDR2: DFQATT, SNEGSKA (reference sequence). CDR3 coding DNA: TGCAGTGCTAGAGATGGAGGGGGCTCCTCCAATGAGCAGTTCTTC. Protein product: CSARDGGGSSNEQFF.

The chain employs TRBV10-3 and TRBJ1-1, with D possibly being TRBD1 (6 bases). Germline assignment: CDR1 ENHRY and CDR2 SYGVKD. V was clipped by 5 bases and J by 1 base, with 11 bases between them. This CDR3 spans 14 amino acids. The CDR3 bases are TGTGCCATCAGTCTAGGACAGCCGAACACTGAAGCTTTCTTT. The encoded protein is CAISLGQPNTEAFF.

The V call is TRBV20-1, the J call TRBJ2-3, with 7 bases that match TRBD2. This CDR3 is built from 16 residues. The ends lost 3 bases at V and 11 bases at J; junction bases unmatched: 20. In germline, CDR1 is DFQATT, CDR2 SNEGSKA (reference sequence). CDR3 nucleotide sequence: TGCAGTGCTAGTTCGCGGGAGCTGGTAGACTACAATGAGCAGTATTTT. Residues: CSASSRELVDYNEQYF.

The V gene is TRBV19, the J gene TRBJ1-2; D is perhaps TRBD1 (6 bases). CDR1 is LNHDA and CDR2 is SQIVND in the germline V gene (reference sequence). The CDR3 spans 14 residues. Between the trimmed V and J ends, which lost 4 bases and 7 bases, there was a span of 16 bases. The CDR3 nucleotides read TGTGCCAGTAGTAACCCGGGCGGGGGCGGTGGCTACACCTTC. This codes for CASSNPGGGGGYTF.

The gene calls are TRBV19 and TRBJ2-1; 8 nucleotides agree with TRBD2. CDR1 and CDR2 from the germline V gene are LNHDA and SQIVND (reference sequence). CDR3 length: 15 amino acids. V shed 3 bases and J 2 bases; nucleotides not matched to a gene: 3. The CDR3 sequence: CASSMVRGAYNEQFF. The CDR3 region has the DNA TGTGCCAGTAGTATGGTGCGGGGGGCCTACAATGAGCAGTTCTTC. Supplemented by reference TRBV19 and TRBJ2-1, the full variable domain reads DGGITQSPKYLFRKEGQNVTLSCEQNLNHDAMYWYRQDPGQGLRLIYYSQIVNDFQKGDIAEGYSVSREKKESFPLTVTSAQKNPTAFYLCASSMVRGAYNEQFFGPGTRLTVL.

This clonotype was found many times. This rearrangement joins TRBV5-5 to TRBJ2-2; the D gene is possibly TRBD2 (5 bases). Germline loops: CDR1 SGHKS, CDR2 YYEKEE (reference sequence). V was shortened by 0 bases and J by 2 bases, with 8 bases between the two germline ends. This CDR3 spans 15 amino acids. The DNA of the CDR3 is TGTGCCAGCAGCTTGGATAGCGCTAACACCGGGGAGCTGTTTTTT. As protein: CASSLDSANTGELFF.

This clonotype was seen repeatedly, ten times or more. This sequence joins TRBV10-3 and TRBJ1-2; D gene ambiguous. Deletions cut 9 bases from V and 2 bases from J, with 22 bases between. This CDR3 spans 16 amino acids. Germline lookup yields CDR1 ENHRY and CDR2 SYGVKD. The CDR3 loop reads CAINNVEIGQNYGYTF. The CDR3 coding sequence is TGTGCCATTAACAATGTGGAGATCGGCCAGAACTATGGCTACACCTTC.

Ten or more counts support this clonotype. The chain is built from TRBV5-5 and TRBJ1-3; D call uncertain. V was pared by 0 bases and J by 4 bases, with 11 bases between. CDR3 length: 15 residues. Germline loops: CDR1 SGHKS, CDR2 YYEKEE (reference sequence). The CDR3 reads CASSLGVSDGNTIYF. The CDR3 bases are TGTGCCAGCAGCTTGGGGGTATCGGACGGAAACACCATATATTTT.

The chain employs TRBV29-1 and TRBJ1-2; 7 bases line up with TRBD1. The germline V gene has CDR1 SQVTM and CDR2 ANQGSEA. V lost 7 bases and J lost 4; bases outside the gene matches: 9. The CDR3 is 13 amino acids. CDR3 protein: CSGRRQGSYGYTF. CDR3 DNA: TGCAGCGGCAGGCGACAGGGTAGCTATGGCTACACCTTC.

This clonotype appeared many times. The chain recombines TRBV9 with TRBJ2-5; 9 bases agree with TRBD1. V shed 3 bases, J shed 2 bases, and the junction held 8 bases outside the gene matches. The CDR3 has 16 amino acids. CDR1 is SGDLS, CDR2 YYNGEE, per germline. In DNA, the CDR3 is TGTGCCAGCAGCGCACGAACGGACAGGGGTCAAGAGACCCAGTACTTC. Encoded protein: CASSARTDRGQETQYF.

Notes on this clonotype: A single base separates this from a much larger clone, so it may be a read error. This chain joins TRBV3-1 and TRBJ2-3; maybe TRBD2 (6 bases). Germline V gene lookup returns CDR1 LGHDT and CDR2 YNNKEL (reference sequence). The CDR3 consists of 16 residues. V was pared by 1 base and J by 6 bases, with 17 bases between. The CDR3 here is CASSQVLGAGDDTQYF. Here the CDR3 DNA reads TGTGCCAGCAGCCAAGTGTTGGGAGCGGGCGACGATACGCAGTATTTT.

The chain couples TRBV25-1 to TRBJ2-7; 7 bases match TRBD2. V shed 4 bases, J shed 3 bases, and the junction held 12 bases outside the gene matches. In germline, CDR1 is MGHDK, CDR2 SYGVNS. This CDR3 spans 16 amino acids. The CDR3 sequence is CASSARPRGDYYEQYF. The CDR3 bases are TGTGCCAGCAGTGCTAGACCTCGGGGGGACTACTACGAGCAGTACTTC.

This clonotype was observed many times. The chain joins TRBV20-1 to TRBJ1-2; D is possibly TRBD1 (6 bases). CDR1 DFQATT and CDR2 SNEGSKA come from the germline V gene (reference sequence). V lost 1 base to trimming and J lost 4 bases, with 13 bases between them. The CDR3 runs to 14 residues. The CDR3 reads CSARAPDSRYGYTF. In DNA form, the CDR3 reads TGCAGTGCTAGAGCCCCGGACAGCCGCTATGGCTACACCTTC.

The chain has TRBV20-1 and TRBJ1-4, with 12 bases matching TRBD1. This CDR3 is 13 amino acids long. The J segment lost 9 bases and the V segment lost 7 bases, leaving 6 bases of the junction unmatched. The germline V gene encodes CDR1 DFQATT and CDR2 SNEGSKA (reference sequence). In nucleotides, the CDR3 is TGCAGTGTCGGGACAGGGGGCGAAAAAAAACTGTTTTTT. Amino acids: CSVGTGGEKKLFF.

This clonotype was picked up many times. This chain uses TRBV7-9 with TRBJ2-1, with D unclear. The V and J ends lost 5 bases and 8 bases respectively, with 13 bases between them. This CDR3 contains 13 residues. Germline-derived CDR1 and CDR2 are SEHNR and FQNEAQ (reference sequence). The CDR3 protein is CASSPTRWDEQFF. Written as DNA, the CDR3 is TGTGCCAGCAGCCCGACCCGCTGGGATGAGCAGTTCTTC.

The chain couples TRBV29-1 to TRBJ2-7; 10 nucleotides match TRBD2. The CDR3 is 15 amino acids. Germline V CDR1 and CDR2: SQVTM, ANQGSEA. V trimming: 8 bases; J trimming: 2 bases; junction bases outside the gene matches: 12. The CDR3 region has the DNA TGCAGCACTCTCGCTACTAGCGGGACAGCCTACGAGCAGTACTTC. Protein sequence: CSTLATSGTAYEQYF.

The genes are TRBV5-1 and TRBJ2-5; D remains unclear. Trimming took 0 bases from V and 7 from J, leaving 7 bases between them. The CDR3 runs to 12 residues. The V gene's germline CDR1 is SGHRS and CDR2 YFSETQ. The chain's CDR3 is CASSLAIGTQYF. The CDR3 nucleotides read TGCGCCAGCAGCTTGGCCATTGGGACCCAGTACTTC.

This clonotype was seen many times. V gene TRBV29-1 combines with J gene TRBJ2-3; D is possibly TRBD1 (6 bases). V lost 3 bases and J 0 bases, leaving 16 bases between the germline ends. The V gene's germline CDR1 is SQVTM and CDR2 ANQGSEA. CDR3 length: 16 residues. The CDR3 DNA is TGCAGCGTTGACAGTCAAAGGACAGCCAGCACAGATACGCAGTATTTT. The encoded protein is CSVDSQRTASTDTQYF.